The 17 T cell receptor beta chains in this list originate from one sample, sequenced in a study of STAT3 mutations in large granular lymphocyte leukemia. Study-level findings and limits: At least one immunodominant TCR beta clonotype appeared in every T-cell large granular lymphocyte leukemia patient.

No antigens are known for them. Repertoires were generated with immunoSEQ multiplex PCR, while TCRdb's copy carries only in-frame clones and drops some. The sample has about 20,000 clones, about 92% seen once. Sequencing was performed on peripheral blood mononuclear cells. The source of these receptors is a man between 60 and 75 years old with T-cell large granular lymphocyte leukemia. Some clones in this sample may be carry-over from other donors' samples.

This clone was counted a single time. This chain joins TRBV5-1 and TRBJ2-1; the match to TRBD2 covers 9 bases. Trimming removed 0 bases from V and 0 bases from J; junction bases left unmatched: 4. The CDR3 runs 17 residues. The germline CDR1 and CDR2 sequences are SGHRS and YFSETQ. CDR3 in DNA: TGCGCCAGCAGCTTGGAGGCGGGAGGGCCCTCCTACAATGAGCAGTTCTTC. Translated: CASSLEAGGPSYNEQFF.

The count of this clone is one. This sequence joins TRBV29-1 and TRBJ2-2; D is ambiguous. This CDR3 contains 12 residues. Per germline, CDR1 SQVTM and CDR2 ANQGSEA. Trimming cost V 7 bases and J 7 bases, with 13 bases left between them. The CDR3 protein is CSARPYGGELFF. The CDR3 DNA reads as TGCAGCGCCCGGCCCTACGGCGGGGAGCTGTTTTTT.

V usage is TRBV5-4 and J usage is TRBJ1-2; 9 bases map to TRBD1. CDR1 is SGHNT, CDR2 YYREEE, per germline (reference sequence). The CDR3 loop spans 14 amino acids. The V and J ends lost 4 bases and 7 bases, in that order; junction bases with no gene match: 8. The CDR3 DNA sequence: TGTGCCAGCAGCGCCGCCGGGACAGGGTTTGGCTACACCTTC. Protein product: CASSAAGTGFGYTF.

The V call is TRBV4-1, the J call TRBJ1-1, with D maybe TRBD1 (6 bases). Germline V gene data show CDR1 as MGHRA and CDR2 as YSYEKL. The V and J ends lost 1 base and 4 bases respectively, with 13 bases between them. The CDR3 sequence is 15 residues long. The CDR3 DNA sequence: TGCGCCAGCAGCCAAGGGAATTGGGGGGCCACTGAAGCTTTCTTT. The encoded protein is CASSQGNWGATEAFF.

V gene TRBV6-4 combines with J gene TRBJ2-7; TRBD1 matches at 9 bases. The CDR3 sequence is 14 residues long. V was clipped by 6 bases and J by 6 bases; unmatched bases: 9. Germline CDR1 is MRHNA and CDR2 is SNTAGT. The CDR3 bases are TGTGCCAGCAGGATACCGGGACAGGGTTCCGAGCAGTACTTC. Encoded protein: CASRIPGQGSEQYF.

The gene calls are TRBV5-1 and TRBJ2-2, with D maybe TRBD1 (5 bases). CDR3 length equals 16 residues. The V and J ends lost 1 base and 0 bases respectively, with 10 bases between them. Germline-derived CDR1 and CDR2 are SGHRS and YFSETQ. CDR3 bases: TGCGCCAGCAGCTTGTCCAGGGCCCCGAACACCGGGGAGCTGTTTTTT. Translated, it gives CASSLSRAPNTGELFF.

The genes are TRBV27 and TRBJ1-2; tentative D call: TRBD1 (5 bases). This CDR3 spans 20 amino acids. The V gene lost 1 base and the J gene lost 5 bases, with 29 bases spanning the gap. Germline loops: CDR1 MNHEY, CDR2 SMNVEV (reference sequence). The CDR3 region is CASSLYYRVGGSGTLYGYTF. CDR3 bases: TGTGCCAGCAGTTTATATTACCGGGTTGGGGGGTCGGGAACATTATATGGCTACACCTTC.

In the case of this clone: One junction end does not reproduce the germline sequence, and a read error may be involved. The V call is TRBV29-1, the J call TRBJ2-7, with D hard to call. The CDR3 has 13 amino acids. Looked up from germline, CDR1 is SQVTM and CDR2 is ANQGSEA. The DNA of the CDR3 is TGCAGCGTATACAAAAGGGCCTCCCACGAGCAGTACTTC. Protein: CSVYKRASHEQYF.

The chain links TRBV18 to TRBJ1-3; D not certain. CDR1 and CDR2 from the germline V gene are KGHSH and LQKENI. CDR3 length: 16 residues. V was pared by 3 bases and J by 5 bases, with 17 bases between. This CDR3 is CASSPSMAMNRNTIYF. The CDR3 bases are TGTGCCAGCTCACCGAGCATGGCCATGAACAGAAACACCATATATTTT.

With respect to this clone: The missing conserved phenylalanine or tryptophan at the end of this CDR3 makes a read error likely. The DNA is omitted, as the CDR3 cannot be located on it reliably, and the CDR3 follows TCRdb's listing. The chain couples TRBV6-1 to TRBJ1-3; TRBD1, as called in the table, went unchecked against the DNA. The CDR3 spans 13 residues, counting both ends. The germline CDR1 and CDR2 sequences are MNHNS and SASEGT. This CDR3 reads CASSEALLGQGLC.

Written as DNA, the CDR3 is TGTGCCAGCAGCCCCGGGGGCTCTTGGAGTGGGGAGCTGTTTTTT. Residues: CASSPGGSWSGELFF. V usage is TRBV11-1 and J usage is TRBJ2-2; TRBD1 or TRBD2 may be the D gene (6 bases each). The V end lost 5 bases, the J end lost 8 bases, and 18 bases lay between the germline ends. Germline CDR1 and CDR2: SGHAT and FQDESV (reference sequence). This CDR3 is 15 amino acids long.

This clone turned up a few times. The CDR3 DNA follows: TGTGCCAGCAGTTCAGGGGTTACTGAAGCTTTCTTT. It specifies CASSSGVTEAFF. J is TRBJ1-1 and V is TRBV28, with D perhaps matching TRBD1 (6 bases). CDR3 length: 12 residues. Trimming removed 4 bases at V and 5 bases at J, with 8 bases between. The germline gives CDR1 MDHEN, CDR2 SYDVKM. The full variable domain, in which reference TRBV28 and TRBJ1-1 provide the parts outside the CDR3, is DVKVTQSSRYLVKRTGEKVFLECVQDMDHENMFWYRQDPGLGLRLIYFSYDVKMKEKGDIPEGYSVSREKKERFSLILESASTNQTSMYLCASSSGVTEAFFGQGTRLTVV.

The chain has TRBV5-1 and TRBJ2-7; 8 bases align to TRBD2. V lost 3 bases to trimming and J lost 11 bases; unmatched junction nucleotides: 7. CDR1 and CDR2 from the germline V gene are SGHRS and YFSETQ. The CDR3 covers 12 residues. The chain's CDR3 is CASSWEAGEKYF. Here the CDR3 DNA reads TGCGCCAGCAGCTGGGAAGCGGGGGAGAAGTACTTC.

The J gene is TRBJ2-3, the V gene TRBV27; the match to TRBD1 covers 7 bases. V lost 3 bases, J lost 2 bases, and 5 bases stayed unmatched. Germline CDR1 MNHEY, CDR2 SMNVEV (reference sequence). This CDR3 region has 15 residues. The CDR3 region has the DNA TGTGCCAGCAGTTTCGGGACAGCGCCCACAGATACGCAGTATTTT. Its translation is CASSFGTAPTDTQYF.

The chain combines TRBV7-9 with TRBJ1-2, with D unresolved. Trimming took off 3 bases at V and 6 bases at J, with 14 bases between the two ends. The length of the CDR3 is 14 residues. Per germline, CDR1 SEHNR and CDR2 FQNEAQ (reference sequence). The CDR3 DNA reads TGTGCCAGCAGCTTCTATCAGGTTGCGAATGGCTACACCTTC. Protein: CASSFYQVANGYTF.

The chain combines TRBV18 with TRBJ1-2, with TRBD1 as a possible D gene (5 bases). Germline loops: CDR1 KGHSH, CDR2 LQKENI. This CDR3 has 13 amino acids. Trimming cost V 6 bases and J 8 bases, with 16 bases left between them. In DNA, the CDR3 is TGTGCCAGCTCGCTCGATCTGGGGGGAGGCTACACCTTC. This gives the protein CASSLDLGGGYTF.

V gene TRBV18 combines with J gene TRBJ2-1, with 7 bases lining up with TRBD1. The CDR3 sequence is 14 residues long. Per the germline V gene, CDR1 is KGHSH and CDR2 is LQKENI. The V and J ends lost 3 bases and 6 bases, in that order; junction bases with no gene match: 5. The DNA of the CDR3 is TGTGCCAGCTCACCGACAGGGTTTTTCAATGAGCAGTTCTTC. It yields the protein CASSPTGFFNEQFF.